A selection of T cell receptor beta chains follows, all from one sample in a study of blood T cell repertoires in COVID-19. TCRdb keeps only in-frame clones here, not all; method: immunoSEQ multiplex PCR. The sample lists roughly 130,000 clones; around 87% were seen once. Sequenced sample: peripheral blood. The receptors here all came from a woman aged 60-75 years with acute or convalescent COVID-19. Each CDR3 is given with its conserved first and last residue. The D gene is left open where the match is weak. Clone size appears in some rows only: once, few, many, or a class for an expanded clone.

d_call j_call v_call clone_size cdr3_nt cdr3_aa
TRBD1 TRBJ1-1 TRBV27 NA TGTGCCAGCAGGCTCCAGGGGGGAGTAGCTTTCTTT CASRLQGGVAFF
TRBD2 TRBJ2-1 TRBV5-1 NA TGCGCCAGCAGCTTGACTAGCGGGACGAACAATGAGCAGTTCTTC CASSLTSGTNNEQFF
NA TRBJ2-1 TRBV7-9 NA TGTGCCCTAAAGGAGGGGTTACGAGGCTCCTACAATGAGCAGTTCTTC CALKEGLRGSYNEQFF
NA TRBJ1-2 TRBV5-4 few TGTGCCAGCAGCTCACCGACTGCCCCCGACTATGGCTACACCTTC CASSSPTAPDYGYTF
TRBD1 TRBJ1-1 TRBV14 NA TGTGCCAGCAGCCAAGATGACAGGGCGGCTTTCTTT CASSQDDRAAFF
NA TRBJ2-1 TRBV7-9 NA TGTGCCAGCCGAGGCGAGCTCTACAATGAGCAGTTCTTC CASRGELYNEQFF
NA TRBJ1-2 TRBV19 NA TGTGCCAGTAGTACCAGGGCCGATCCGCGAGGAGGCTACACCTTC CASSTRADPRGGYTF
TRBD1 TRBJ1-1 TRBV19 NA TGTGCCAGTAGTAGAACAGGGGGCGGGAACACTGAAGCTTTCTTT CASSRTGGGNTEAFF
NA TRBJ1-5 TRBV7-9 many TGTGCCAGCAGCTTAGGGCGGGGTAGGGGATTTTATCAGCCCCAGCATTTT CASSLGRGRGFYQPQHF
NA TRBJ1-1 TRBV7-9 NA TGTGCCAGCAGCCCGTCGGGAGCGAACACTGAAGCTTTCTTT CASSPSGANTEAFF
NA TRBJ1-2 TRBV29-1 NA TGCAGCGTTCGCCAGGGTAATGGCTACACCTTC CSVRQGNGYTF
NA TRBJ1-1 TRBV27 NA TGTGCCAGCAGGACATCACCTATGAACACTGAAGCTTTCTTT CASRTSPMNTEAFF
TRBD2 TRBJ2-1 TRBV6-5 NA TGTGCCAGCAGTTACTTGACTAGCGGGAGCAATGAGCAGTTCTTC CASSYLTSGSNEQFF
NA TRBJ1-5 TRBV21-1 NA TGTGCCAGCAACTTTTTTCTTACAGGGGGCTGGAATCAGCCCCAGCATTTT CASNFFLTGGWNQPQHF
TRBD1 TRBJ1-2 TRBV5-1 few TGCGCCAGCAGCTGGAGGGGGACAGGGGAAGAGGATGGCTACACCTTC CASSWRGTGEEDGYTF
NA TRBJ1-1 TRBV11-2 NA TGTGCCAGCAGCTTAGTGGGGGCCGGGACAGAAGCTTTCTTT CASSLVGAGTEAFF
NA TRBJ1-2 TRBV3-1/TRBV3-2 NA TGTGCCAGCAGCCCAGCGAGGGGGATTAACTATGGCTACACCTTC CASSPARGINYGYTF
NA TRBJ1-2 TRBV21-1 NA TGTGCCAGCAGCAATCTGGGGGGGCCGTCCGCCTACTATGGCTACACCTTC CASSNLGGPSAYYGYTF
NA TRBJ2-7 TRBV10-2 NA TGCGCCGCCCGGGGACTCTCCTACGAGCAGTACTTC CAARGLSYEQYF
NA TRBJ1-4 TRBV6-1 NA TGTGCCAGCAGTGAAGTGGGAGGTGAAAAACTGTTTTTT CASSEVGGEKLFF
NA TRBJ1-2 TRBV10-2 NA TGCGCCACCCAGAGGACAGATGATTATGGCTACACCTTC CATQRTDDYGYTF
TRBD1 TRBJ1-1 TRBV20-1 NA TGCAGTGCTAGTAGGGGACAGATGAACACTGAAGCTTTCTTT CSASRGQMNTEAFF
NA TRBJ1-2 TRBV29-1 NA TGCAGCGTTGGCCAACCGACAGATAACTATGGCTACACCTTC CSVGQPTDNYGYTF
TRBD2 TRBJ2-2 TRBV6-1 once TGTGCCAGCAGTGATCGACTAGCGGCCTACACCGGGGAGCTGTTTTTT CASSDRLAAYTGELFF
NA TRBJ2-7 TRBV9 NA TGTGCCAGCAGCGTAGGTGAGTTCTACGAGCAGTACTTC CASSVGEFYEQYF